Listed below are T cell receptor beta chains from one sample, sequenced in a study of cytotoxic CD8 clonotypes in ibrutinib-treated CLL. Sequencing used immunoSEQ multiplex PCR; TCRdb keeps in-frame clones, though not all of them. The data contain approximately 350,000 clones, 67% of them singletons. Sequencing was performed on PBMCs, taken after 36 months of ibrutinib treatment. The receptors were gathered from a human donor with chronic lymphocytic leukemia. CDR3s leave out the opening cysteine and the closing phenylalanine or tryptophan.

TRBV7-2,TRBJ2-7,ASGRSQASYEQY
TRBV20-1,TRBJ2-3,SAGPTDTQY
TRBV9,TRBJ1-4,ASSGAPGRSTNEKLF
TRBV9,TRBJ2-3,ASSVVGPTRGADTQY
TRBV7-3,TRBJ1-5,ASSLNPPGYNQPQH
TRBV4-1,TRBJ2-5,ASSSTGTRETQY
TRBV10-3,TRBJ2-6,AISIKTKAFNSGANVLT
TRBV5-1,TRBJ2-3,ASSWPRTDTDTQY
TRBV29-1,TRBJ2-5,SVVEPQETQY
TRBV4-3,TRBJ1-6,ASSQETSRAHNSPLH
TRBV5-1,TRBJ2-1,ASSLVRTNSYNEQF
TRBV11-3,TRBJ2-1,ASSLGQGNEQF
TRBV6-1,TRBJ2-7,ASSLHSYEQY
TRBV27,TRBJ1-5,ASSSLDQPQH
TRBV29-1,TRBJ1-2,SVVDRVNYGYT
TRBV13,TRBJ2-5,ASSLLPYTRSQETQY
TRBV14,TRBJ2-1,ASSQAPGLAGYEQF
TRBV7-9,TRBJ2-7,ASSLYGGQGTYEQY
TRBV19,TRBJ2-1,ASRRSSYNEQF
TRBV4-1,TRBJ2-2,ASSQEGNRATGELF
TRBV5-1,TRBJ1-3,ASSSQTDSGNTIY
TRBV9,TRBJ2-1,ASSSRLAGGRYNEQF
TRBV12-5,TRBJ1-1,ASLDRENTEAF
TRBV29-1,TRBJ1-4,SVEDLTGYDEKLF
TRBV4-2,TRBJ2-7,ASSQDKRGGDEQY
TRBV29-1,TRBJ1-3,SGQGSDSGNTIY
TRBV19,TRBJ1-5,ASKGEGKLPGYRNQPQH
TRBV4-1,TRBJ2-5,ASRVSGQETQY
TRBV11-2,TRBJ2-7,ASSQGQGTYEQY
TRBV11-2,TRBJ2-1,ASSLVRDNEQF
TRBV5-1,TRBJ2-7,ASSGVGLAGAEQY
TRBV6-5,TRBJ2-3,ASSYSRGPTQY
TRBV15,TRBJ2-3,ATSRVGDTQY
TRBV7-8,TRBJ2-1,ASSLERGHNEQF
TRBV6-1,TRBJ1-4,ASSDPGGADIGKLF
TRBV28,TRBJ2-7,ASSFGSAAGVEQY
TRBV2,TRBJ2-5,ASRKSAGTSGGARETQY
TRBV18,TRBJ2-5,ASSPWQETQY
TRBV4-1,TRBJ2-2,ASSQRTGPLGELF
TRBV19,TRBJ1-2,ASTENYGYT
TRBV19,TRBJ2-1,ASSIQRDWRSNEQF
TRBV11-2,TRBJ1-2,ASSFGTAFYGYT